Shown below are 6 T cell receptor beta chains from a single sample sequenced in a study of blood T cell repertoires in COVID-19. TCRdb's copy holds only in-frame clones and misses some; the assay was immunoSEQ multiplex PCR. This table holds 150,000 to 170,000 clones, 91% found once. The sample taken for sequencing was peripheral blood. The receptors derive from a man aged 45-60 years with acute or convalescent COVID-19.

The table lists this clone with a few counts. V usage is TRBV3-1 (or the pseudogene TRBV3-2) and J usage is TRBJ2-1, with a tentative D call TRBD2 (6 bases). V was pared by 0 bases and J by 6 bases, with 15 bases between. The germline V gene encodes CDR1 LGHDT and CDR2 YNNKEL (reference sequence). This CDR3 has 16 amino acids. This chain's CDR3 is CASSQESAGGRNEQFF. The CDR3 nucleotides are TGTGCCAGCAGCCAAGAATCAGCGGGTGGACGCAATGAGCAGTTCTTC.

The V gene is TRBV19, the J gene TRBJ2-6; 7 positions match TRBD2. This CDR3 is built from 18 residues. In germline, CDR1 is LNHDA, CDR2 SQIVND (reference sequence). Trimming took 7 bases from V and 0 from J; bases not matched to a gene: 12. The CDR3 protein is CASTASGGLSSGANVLTF. CDR3 bases: TGTGCCAGTACCGCGTCGGGGGGATTAAGCTCTGGGGCCAACGTCCTGACTTTC.

This chain uses TRBV3-1 (or the pseudogene TRBV3-2) with TRBJ2-5; 10 nucleotides agree with TRBD1. This CDR3 is 18 amino acids long. Per germline, CDR1 LGHDT and CDR2 YNNKEL (reference sequence). The V segment lost 0 bases and the J segment 0 bases; nucleotides outside the gene matches: 7. CDR3 in amino acids: CASSQDVWDRGNQETQYF. CDR3 bases: TGTGCCAGCAGCCAAGATGTCTGGGACAGGGGAAACCAAGAGACCCAGTACTTC.

The chain joins TRBV5-1 to TRBJ2-2; 7 nucleotides agree with TRBD1. From germline, CDR1 is SGHRS and CDR2 YFSETQ. The CDR3 runs 17 residues. The trim removed 0 bases at V and 5 bases at J, leaving 10 bases unmatched. The CDR3 loop is CASSLALSTGSTGELFF. In DNA form, the CDR3 reads TGCGCCAGCAGCTTGGCCTTATCGACAGGGTCGACCGGGGAGCTGTTTTTT.

This clone came up a few times. The chain recombines TRBV10-3 with TRBJ2-7, with D possibly being TRBD2 (6 bases). Germline lookup yields CDR1 ENHRY and CDR2 SYGVKD. Trimming cost V 7 bases and J 3 bases, with 16 bases left between them. This CDR3 has 14 residues. CDR3 in DNA: TGTGCCATCACCAAAGAGGAGGGCGGCTACGAGCAGTACTTC. It specifies CAITKEEGGYEQYF.

This clone was counted a single time. The rearrangement joins TRBV29-1 to TRBJ1-1, with D tentatively TRBD1 (5 bases). V was pared by 8 bases and J by 2 bases, with 12 bases between. Germline assignment: CDR1 SQVTM and CDR2 ANQGSEA. CDR3 length: 12 residues. The DNA of the CDR3 is TGCAGCTCCTCGACAGTTAACACTGAAGCTTTCTTT. It encodes CSSSTVNTEAFF.